A selection of T cell receptor beta chains follows, all from one sample in a study of identical twins. One entry per CDR3 protein results from TCRdb running MiXCR on the 5' RACE reads. The sample holds 700,000 to 950,000 distinct CDR3 sequences; around an eighth are singletons and the top ten take 1.5% to 2%. These data were also filed under a second study, of yellow fever vaccine responses in identical twins.

Sample: PBMCs. All receptors derive from a young woman in good health. The CDR3 runs from the conserved cysteine through the conserved F or W. The D gene is left open where the match is weak. Rows give clone size only sometimes, using once, few, many, or a class for an expanded clone.

D gene	clone size	V gene	J gene	CDR3 protein	CDR3 DNA
NA	once	TRBV3-1	TRBJ2-7	CASSHGQEGAYEQYF	TGTGCCAGCAGCCACGGACAGGAGGGTGCCTACGAGCAGTACTTC
NA	many	TRBV10-2	TRBJ2-2	CASSEGMNTGELFF	TGCGCCAGCAGTGAGGGAATGAACACCGGGGAGCTGTTTTTT
NA	few	TRBV29-1	TRBJ1-2	CSVDIQLYGYTF	TGCAGCGTTGATATCCAGCTTTATGGCTACACCTTC
NA	few	TRBV2	TRBJ2-1	CASSVSSLAYANEQFF	TGTGCCAGCAGTGTTTCGTCTCTAGCTTACGCTAATGAGCAGTTCTTC
NA	NA	TRBV15	TRBJ2-1	CATTQAEMGEQFF	TGTGCCACCACTCAGGCCGAAATGGGGGAGCAGTTCTTC
TRBD1	NA	TRBV10-3	TRBJ2-1	CAISESDRGGYNEQFF	TGTGCCATCAGTGAATCCGACAGGGGGGGCTACAATGAGCAGTTCTTC
TRBD1	few	TRBV27	TRBJ2-1	CASSSGTGRVTEQFF	TGTGCCAGCAGCTCCGGGACAGGGAGGGTCACTGAGCAGTTCTTC
TRBD2	NA	TRBV28	TRBJ2-3	CASSPLAPQRKTDTQYF	TGTGCCAGCAGTCCACTAGCGCCACAGAGAAAAACAGATACGCAGTATTTT
TRBD2	NA	TRBV29-1	TRBJ2-3	CSVEILAGGLDTQYF	TGCAGCGTTGAAATACTAGCGGGGGGGCTGGATACGCAGTATTTT
TRBD1	NA	TRBV2	TRBJ2-3	CASSIQGSQYF	TGTGCCAGCAGTATACAGGGGTCGCAGTATTTT
NA	once	TRBV7-9	TRBJ2-4	CASSAGGLGRNIQYF	TGTGCCAGCAGCGCCGGGGGGCTGGGGAGGAACATTCAGTACTTC
NA	few	TRBV5-1	TRBJ1-6	CASSLRGAGTPNSPLHF	TGCGCCAGCAGCTTGAGAGGCGCGGGAACCCCCAATTCACCCCTCCACTTT
NA	NA	TRBV28	TRBJ2-5	CASSLTGLGQETQYF	TGTGCCAGCAGTCTCACCGGTCTGGGCCAAGAGACCCAGTACTTC
NA	few	TRBV6-6	TRBJ1-2	CASNPLLGASYTF	TGTGCCAGCAACCCCCTGTTGGGGGCGAGCTACACCTTC
TRBD2	many	TRBV5-1	TRBJ2-1	CASSSTTSGYNEQFF	TGCGCCAGCAGCTCCACGACTAGCGGCTACAATGAGCAGTTCTTC
NA	few	TRBV5-1	TRBJ1-1	CASSLAMRDTEAFF	TGCGCCAGCAGCTTGGCCATGAGGGACACTGAAGCTTTCTTT
NA	many	TRBV7-6	TRBJ2-3	CASSLYSEYTDTQYF	TGTGCCAGCAGCTTATACAGCGAATACACAGATACGCAGTATTTT
NA	NA	TRBV6-2/TRBV6-3	TRBJ2-2	CASSPHRTANTGELFF	TGTGCCAGCAGCCCTCATAGGACAGCGAACACCGGGGAGCTGTTTTTT
NA	few	TRBV25-1	TRBJ1-1	CASRGRGAFF	TGTGCCAGCAGGGGGCGAGGGGCTTTCTTT
NA	NA	TRBV6-5	TRBJ2-7	CASSYSTRRSYEQYF	TGTGCCAGCAGTTACTCGACCCGGCGATCTTACGAGCAGTACTTC
NA	few	TRBV11-2	TRBJ2-7	CASAGWSREQYF	TGTGCCAGCGCAGGTTGGTCTCGCGAGCAGTACTTC
NA	few	TRBV15	TRBJ2-1	CATSRALSSYNEQFF	TGTGCCACCAGCAGGGCCCTAAGCTCCTACAATGAGCAGTTCTTC
NA	few	TRBV2	TRBJ2-1	CASSEGGGQGNEQFF	TGTGCCAGCAGTGAAGGGGGGGGGCAGGGGAATGAGCAGTTCTTC
NA	few	TRBV10-2	TRBJ2-7	CASSASKAYYEQYF	TGCGCCAGCAGTGCCTCAAAAGCCTACTACGAGCAGTACTTC
NA	few	TRBV11-2	TRBJ1-1	CASSGGLTEAFF	TGTGCCAGCAGTGGAGGACTCACTGAAGCTTTCTTT
NA	NA	TRBV2	TRBJ2-2	CASTSTETNTGELFF	TGTGCCAGCACCTCGACAGAAACGAACACCGGGGAGCTGTTTTTT